This record looks at one TCR beta chain sequence and its context. The antigen it binds to is not known. Base qualities are not at hand, and no much larger clone is one base apart. The data are from a study of CD8 T cells in ankylosing spondylitis (dated by TCRdb to the late 2010s). Regarding the research as a whole: The study set out to find disease-linked TCR variants by profiling T cell receptor beta repertoires in ankylosing spondylitis patients and healthy donors. In total, the full study cohort was made up of roughly 110 healthy donors and about two dozen ankylosing spondylitis patients. Samples of peripheral blood were taken, and for ankylosing spondylitis patients, synovial fluid was collected as well.

The research as a whole found: A TCR beta motif of 7 or 8 highly homologous amino acid variants appeared characteristic of blood from ankylosing spondylitis patients. The disease-linked clones were reported as significantly enriched in matched synovial fluid samples from ankylosing spondylitis patients. Some of the motif variants had been reported before in the synovial fluid and blood of reactive arthritis patients, a finding that suggests common disease-initiation mechanisms. The disease-linked clones showed a CD8+ phenotype and occurred at relatively low frequencies in peripheral blood.

From a lookup of the germline V gene, CDR1 and CDR2 are KGHDR and SFDVKD. A distance of 10 bases separates the germline ends of V and J, which lose 8 bases and 3 bases respectively. Counted from cysteine to phenylalanine, this CDR3 has 12 amino acids. Kept here is only the CDR3 DNA, which spans 36 bases and is read in frame from base 1. The sample was run on an Illumina HiSeq 2500. Quantitative 5'-RACE with molecular barcodes was the method used to prepare the TCR beta libraries. The published analysis was carried out like this. Disease-linked TCR variants were identified with a new computational method built on a probabilistic model of VDJ rearrangement. TCRdb reprocessing: public reads trimmed at Q25 with fastp, clones called with MiXCR, in-frame beta chains kept. Rows with a matching CDR3 protein are joined into one entry that keeps the most common DNA and genes. These V and J calls rely on TCRdb rather than the paper's analysis. This sample has approximately 240,000 distinct CDR3 sequences in its table, and under 30% of those were observed once. Of the sample, around 0.58% falls within the top ten clones.

The TCR sequence derives from a male donor with ankylosing spondylitis or in good health (not recorded which). The sequencing sample was made of blood, either unsorted or a sorted T cell fraction (not recorded which). The chain was built from TRBV24-1 and TRBJ2-7, with the identity of the D gene unclear. The CDR3 has the sequence CATTQEIYEQYF. The DNA sequence reads TGTGCCACCACGCAGGAAATCTACGAGCAGTACTTC.